A single sample gave rise to the 32 T cell receptor beta chains below, sequenced in a study of cytomegalovirus exposure and HLA in healthy donors. Primers: 60 Vbeta forward and 13 Jbeta reverse. Method: immunoSEQ multiplex PCR; TCRdb's copy keeps in-frame clones and lacks some. The sample records over 150,000 clones, 74% being singletons. Sequencing was done on a sample of PBMCs. The source of these receptors is a young woman in good health and CMV-seropositive.

V usage is TRBV28 and J usage is TRBJ1-4; D is ambiguous. Trimming pared 4 bases from V and 10 bases from J, leaving 13 bases between. The CDR3 runs 13 residues. Germline V gene data show CDR1 as MDHEN and CDR2 as SYDVKM. The CDR3 spells CASSSPVGGKLFF. The CDR3 coding sequence is TGTGCCAGCAGTTCCCCCGTAGGAGGAAAACTGTTTTTT.

This clone was observed a handful of times. The rearrangement links TRBV27 to TRBJ1-2; D call uncertain. Trimming shortened V by 5 bases and J by 7 bases, and 14 bases separated the two germline ends. Germline CDR1 and CDR2: MNHEY and SMNVEV (reference sequence). The CDR3 contains 13 residues. The CDR3 here is CASSPTGRSGYTF. DNA for the CDR3: TGTGCCAGCAGTCCCACCGGCCGGAGTGGCTACACCTTC.

The chain carries TRBV6-5 and TRBJ2-7; 7 positions agree with TRBD1. J was trimmed by 2 bases and V by 5 bases; bases with no gene match: 6. Germline V lookup: CDR1 MNHEY, CDR2 SVGAGI. CDR3 length equals 14 residues. In nucleotides, the CDR3 is TGTGCCAGCAGTGGCTCCGGGACAGCCTACGAGCAGTACTTC. Protein sequence: CASSGSGTAYEQYF.

V and J are TRBV5-4 and TRBJ2-3; TRBD2 agrees at 12 bases. Germline V gene sequence: CDR1 SGHNT, CDR2 YYREEE (reference sequence). J lost 3 bases, V lost 1 base, and 0 bases had no gene match. The CDR3 has 15 amino acids. The DNA for the CDR3 is TGTGCCAGCAGCTTGCTAGCGGGAGGGACAGATACGCAGTATTTT. Its protein is CASSLLAGGTDTQYF.

V gene TRBV19 combines with J gene TRBJ2-1; 7 bases align to TRBD2. Germline V gene data show CDR1 as LNHDA and CDR2 as SQIVND (reference sequence). This CDR3 spans 15 amino acids. The V gene end was trimmed by 8 bases and the J gene end by 0 bases; junction bases not matched to a gene: 7. DNA of the CDR3: TGTGCCAGTTTCGAGCGGGGAAGCTCCTACAATGAGCAGTTCTTC. This codes for CASFERGSSYNEQFF.

The rearrangement uses TRBV18 and TRBJ2-3; the D is unclear. The CDR3 sequence is 14 residues long. V dropped 4 bases and J dropped 1 base, with 9 bases sitting between them. Germline V CDR1 and CDR2: KGHSH, LQKENI. The CDR3 protein is CASSRDTGTDTQYF. CDR3 nucleotides: TGTGCCAGCTCACGAGATACCGGCACAGATACGCAGTATTTT.

The rearrangement links TRBV5-1 to TRBJ2-1; TRBD2 matches 7 bases. The ends lost 2 bases at V and 5 bases at J; junction bases unmatched: 7. Germline values: CDR1 SGHRS, CDR2 YFSETQ. The CDR3 is made up of 15 amino acids. CDR3 DNA sequence: TGCGCCAGCAGCTTCAGTCGGGGGAGGGACAATGAGCAGTTCTTC. Translated, it gives CASSFSRGRDNEQFF.

In its sample, this clone was seen a few times. The chain carries TRBV11-2 and TRBJ2-1; 9 bases are shared with TRBD2. From germline, CDR1 is SGHAT and CDR2 FQNNGV. V trimming: 5 bases; J trimming: 0 bases; junction bases outside the gene matches: 11. This CDR3 is built from 18 residues. The CDR3 DNA follows: TGTGCCAGCAGCCGAGGAAGGGGTAGCGGGAGCTCCTACAATGAGCAGTTCTTC. Its protein is CASSRGRGSGSSYNEQFF.

The V gene is TRBV7-9, the J gene TRBJ1-1, with no clear D. CDR1 is SEHNR and CDR2 is FQNEAQ in the germline V gene (reference sequence). The ends were cut back, 5 bases at V and 8 bases at J, with 21 bases in the middle. The CDR3 spans 15 residues. The CDR3 region is CASSRQELGLREAFF. The CDR3 bases are TGTGCCAGCAGCCGTCAAGAACTGGGCCTAAGGGAAGCTTTCTTT. The full variable domain, in which reference TRBV7-9 and TRBJ1-1 provide the parts outside the CDR3, is DTGVSQNPRHKITKRGQNVTFRCDPISEHNRLYWYRQTLGQGPEFLTYFQNEAQLEKSRLLSDRFSAERPKGSFSTLEIQRTEQGDSAMYLCASSRQELGLREAFFGQGTRLTVV.

V gene TRBV27 combines with J gene TRBJ2-3; 7 bases fit TRBD2. The CDR3 length is 15 residues. Germline V gene data show CDR1 as MNHEY and CDR2 as SMNVEV (reference sequence). V lost 5 bases to trimming and J lost 4 bases; unmatched junction nucleotides: 9. Here the CDR3 DNA reads TGTGCCAGCAGTCCTCGGACTAGTAGCTCAGATACGCAGTATTTT. The encoded protein is CASSPRTSSSDTQYF.

CDR3 residues: CASSGLLAGGTDTQYF. In DNA, the CDR3 is TGCGCCAGCAGTGGGCTATTAGCGGGAGGCACAGATACGCAGTATTTT. The rearrangement links TRBV10-2 to TRBJ2-3; the match to TRBD2 covers 9 bases. The V gene's germline CDR1 is WSHSY and CDR2 SAAADI. With 4 bases clipped from V and 1 base from J, the junction kept 6 bases outside the gene matches. The CDR3 is 16 residues long.

CDR3 bases: TGTGCCAGCAGCTACCGGGACAGGGATTCACCCCTCCACTTT. Translated, it gives CASSYRDRDSPLHF. This chain joins TRBV27 and TRBJ1-6; 9 bases are a match to TRBD1. Germline V lookup: CDR1 MNHEY, CDR2 SMNVEV (reference sequence). The CDR3 runs to 14 residues. After removal of 6 bases from V and 8 bases from J, the junction contained 5 bases not matched to a gene.

DNA of the CDR3: TGTGCCAGCAGTTACTCTCAGGGTCACGGAGAGACCCAGTACTTC. Translating gives CASSYSQGHGETQYF. The V call is TRBV6-5, the J call TRBJ2-5; TRBD1 is a possible D gene (5 bases). The CDR3 is made up of 15 amino acids. V lost 0 bases to trimming and J lost 4 bases, with 12 bases between them. Germline V lookup: CDR1 MNHEY, CDR2 SVGAGI.

The V gene is TRBV7-6, the J gene TRBJ2-6; weak D call: TRBD2 (7 bases). The V end lost 3 bases, the J end lost 0 bases, and 9 bases lay between the germline ends. Germline CDR1 reads SGHVS; CDR2 reads FNYEAQ. This CDR3 is 16 amino acids long. For the CDR3, the DNA is TGTGCCAGCAGCTTGAGGGGGGGCTCTGGGGCCAACGTCCTGACTTTC. This translates into CASSLRGGSGANVLTF. The variable domain in full, completed from reference TRBV7-6 and TRBJ2-6, reads GAGVSQSPRYKVTKRGQDVALRCDPISGHVSLYWYRQALGQGPEFLTYFNYEAQQDKSGLPNDRFSAERPEGSISTLTIQRTEQRDSAMYRCASSLRGGSGANVLTFGAGSRLTVL.

V usage is TRBV2 and J usage is TRBJ2-1, with unresolved D. This CDR3 has 15 residues. V was cut by 5 bases and J by 0 bases, with 11 bases left in between. CDR1 SNHLY and CDR2 FYNNEI come from the germline V gene. The CDR3 spells CASSRLRSSYNEQFF. The CDR3 DNA reads as TGTGCCAGCAGTCGACTGAGGAGCTCCTACAATGAGCAGTTCTTC.

This clone was seen a handful of times. The J gene is TRBJ2-4, the V gene TRBV6-1, with D perhaps TRBD1 (5 bases). Trimming took 2 bases from V and 4 from J, leaving 18 bases between them. The CDR3 sequence is 17 residues long. Germline V gene sequence: CDR1 MNHNS, CDR2 SASEGT. CDR3 DNA: TGTGCCAGCAGTGAAAATAAGAGTTTAGGGGATAAAAACATTCAGTACTTC. It yields the protein CASSENKSLGDKNIQYF.

Written as DNA, the CDR3 is TGTGCCAGCAGTGTAGGAGGGACTTCTTCCTACGAGCAGTACTTC. Its translation: CASSVGGTSSYEQYF. The rearrangement joins TRBV2 to TRBJ2-5; D is perhaps TRBD2 (6 bases). The end of the DNA is better explained by TRBJ2-7, so the J call may be wrong. Germline CDR1 SNHLY, CDR2 FYNNEI. The CDR3 consists of 15 residues.

This clone was seen only a few times. The rearrangement links TRBV27 to TRBJ2-5; 7 bases match TRBD2. This CDR3 is 18 amino acids long. The trim removed 2 bases at V and 5 bases at J, leaving 17 bases unmatched. Germline V gene sequence: CDR1 MNHEY, CDR2 SMNVEV (reference sequence). CDR3 amino acids: CASSLVGLAGLLGETQYF. CDR3 coding DNA: TGTGCCAGCAGTTTAGTTGGGTTAGCGGGCCTACTTGGGGAGACCCAGTACTTC.

The CDR3 nucleotides are TGCGCCAGCAGCTTGGGATTCCGGGACAGGAACACCGGGGAGCTGTTTTTT. Translating gives CASSLGFRDRNTGELFF. The V call is TRBV5-1, the J call TRBJ2-2, with TRBD1 matching over 7 bases. The CDR3 is made up of 17 amino acids. In germline, CDR1 is SGHRS, CDR2 YFSETQ. The junction had 6 bases not matched to a gene; V was cut back by 0 bases and J by 1 base.

This clone showed up just a few times. The V gene is TRBV27, the J gene TRBJ1-6; D remains ambiguous. The CDR3 extends over 13 amino acids. Germline assignment: CDR1 MNHEY and CDR2 SMNVEV (reference sequence). Deletions cut 3 bases from V and 5 bases from J, with 5 bases between. DNA for the CDR3: TGTGCCAGCAGTTTCGGGGATAATTCACCCCTCCACTTT. It specifies CASSFGDNSPLHF.

The genes are TRBV27 and TRBJ1-1, with D possibly matching TRBD1 (6 bases). The length of the CDR3 is 14 residues. The V end was cut by 4 bases, the J end by 6 bases, with 15 bases between. Germline V gene data show CDR1 as MNHEY and CDR2 as SMNVEV (reference sequence). The CDR3 bases are TGTGCCAGCAGTTCCGCGACGGGGGGCTCTGAAGCTTTCTTT. This sequence encodes CASSSATGGSEAFF.

The V gene is TRBV9, the J gene TRBJ2-4, with 7 bases identical to TRBD2. V gave up 3 bases and J gave up 6 bases; unmatched junction bases: 3. The CDR3 length is 13 residues. Germline-derived CDR1 and CDR2 are SGDLS and YYNGEE. CDR3 nucleotides: TGTGCCAGCAGCGGGGACTATCGAAACATTCAGTACTTC. Amino acids: CASSGDYRNIQYF.

The genes are TRBV6-5 and TRBJ1-3, with TRBD1 as a possible D gene (6 bases). Germline values: CDR1 MNHEY, CDR2 SVGAGI. V was clipped by 6 bases and J by 4 bases, with 13 bases between them. CDR3 size: 14 residues. CDR3 nucleotide sequence: TGTGCCAGCAGCCGCACAGGGACGGGAAACACCATATATTTT. Translation: CASSRTGTGNTIYF.

The rearrangement joins TRBV5-4 to TRBJ2-3, with 7 positions matching TRBD2. Trimming cost V 4 bases and J 0 bases; bases outside gene matches: 5. The V gene's germline CDR1 is SGHNT and CDR2 YYREEE (reference sequence). The CDR3 is 15 amino acids. CDR3 residues: CASSVPGGSTDTQYF. The CDR3, as DNA: TGTGCCAGCAGCGTACCGGGAGGAAGCACAGATACGCAGTATTTT.

The rearrangement joins TRBV19 to TRBJ2-1; tentatively, D is TRBD2 (5 bases). CDR1 is LNHDA, CDR2 SQIVND, per germline (reference sequence). The CDR3 is 12 amino acids. The V end lost 5 bases, the J end lost 10 bases, and 12 bases lay between the germline ends. DNA of the CDR3: TGTGCCAGTAGTCCGGACTCGGACGAGCAGTTCTTC. Protein sequence: CASSPDSDEQFF.

The chain uses TRBV6-4 and TRBJ2-3; weak D call: TRBD1 (6 bases). The CDR3 has 15 amino acids. Trimming took off 6 bases at V and 0 bases at J, with 13 bases between the two ends. Germline lookup yields CDR1 MRHNA and CDR2 SNTAGT. The CDR3 here is CASSEGHTSTDTQYF. In nucleotides, the CDR3 is TGTGCCAGCAGCGAGGGACACACTAGCACAGATACGCAGTATTTT.

The chain joins TRBV6-4 to TRBJ2-7; D perhaps matches TRBD1 (6 bases). CDR3 length equals 12 residues. Germline V lookup: CDR1 MRHNA, CDR2 SNTAGT. V was trimmed by 6 bases and J by 6 bases, leaving 12 bases between them. This CDR3 reads CASRETGLEQYF. CDR3 sequence (DNA): TGTGCCAGCAGAGAAACAGGGCTCGAGCAGTACTTC.

The J gene is TRBJ1-5, the V gene TRBV2; the D gene is possibly TRBD1 (5 bases). This CDR3 comprises 14 residues. Germline-derived CDR1 and CDR2 are SNHLY and FYNNEI. V was pared by 2 bases and J by 4 bases, with 9 bases between. CDR3 DNA sequence: TGTGCCAGCAGTGAAAGGGCAGGGAATCAGCCCCAGCATTTT. This sequence encodes CASSERAGNQPQHF.

In this sample, this clone turned up once. The chain combines TRBV21-1 with TRBJ1-1. TRBV21-1 is marked as a pseudogene. This CDR3 is built from 11 residues. CDR3 sequence (DNA): TGTGCCAGCAGCACACTTACTGAAGCTTTCTTT. Translation gives CASSTLTEAFF.

The chain links TRBV10-3 to TRBJ2-7; a possible D gene is TRBD2 (6 bases). V shed 10 bases and J shed 4 bases, with 11 bases lying between them. Germline CDR1 is ENHRY and CDR2 is SYGVKD. CDR3 size: 11 residues. For the CDR3, the DNA is TGTGCCACCCTGGGGGGTTACGAGCAGTACTTC. Its protein is CATLGGYEQYF.

The chain is built from TRBV20-1 and TRBJ1-1; unclear D gene. The germline V gene encodes CDR1 DFQATT and CDR2 SNEGSKA (reference sequence). The CDR3 runs to 11 residues. The germline V and J ends were trimmed by 6 bases and 1 base, with 6 bases remaining between them. In DNA form, the CDR3 reads TGCAGTGCGGACTGGAACACTGAAGCTTTCTTT. Amino acids: CSADWNTEAFF.

V and J are TRBV7-9 and TRBJ1-4, with D hard to call. Per germline, CDR1 SEHNR and CDR2 FQNEAQ (reference sequence). V gave up 1 base and J gave up 4 bases, with 10 bases separating them. CDR3 length: 15 residues. The CDR3 DNA sequence: TGTGCCAGCAGCTTAGATACAGACCATAATGAAAAACTGTTTTTT. Translating gives CASSLDTDHNEKLFF. The variable domain in full, with the rest retrieved from reference TRBV7-9 and TRBJ1-4, is DTGVSQNPRHKITKRGQNVTFRCDPISEHNRLYWYRQTLGQGPEFLTYFQNEAQLEKSRLLSDRFSAERPKGSFSTLEIQRTEQGDSAMYLCASSLDTDHNEKLFFGSGTQLSVL.